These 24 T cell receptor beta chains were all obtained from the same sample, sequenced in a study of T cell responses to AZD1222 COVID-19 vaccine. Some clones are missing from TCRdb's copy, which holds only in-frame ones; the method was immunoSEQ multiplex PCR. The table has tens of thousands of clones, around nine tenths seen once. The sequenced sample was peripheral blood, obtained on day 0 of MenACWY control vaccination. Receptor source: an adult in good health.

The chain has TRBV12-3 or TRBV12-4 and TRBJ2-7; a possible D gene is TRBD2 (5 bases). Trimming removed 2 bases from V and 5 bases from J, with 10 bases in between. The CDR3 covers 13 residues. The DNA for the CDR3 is TGTGCCAGCAGTTTATCGGGAATCGACGAGCAGTACTTC. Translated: CASSLSGIDEQYF.

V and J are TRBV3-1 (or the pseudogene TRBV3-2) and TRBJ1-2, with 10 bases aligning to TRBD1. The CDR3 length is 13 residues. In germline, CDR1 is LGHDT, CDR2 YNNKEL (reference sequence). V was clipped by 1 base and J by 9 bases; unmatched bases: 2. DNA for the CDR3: TGTGCCAGCAGCCAAGGGACAGGGGGACGCTACACCTTC. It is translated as CASSQGTGGRYTF.

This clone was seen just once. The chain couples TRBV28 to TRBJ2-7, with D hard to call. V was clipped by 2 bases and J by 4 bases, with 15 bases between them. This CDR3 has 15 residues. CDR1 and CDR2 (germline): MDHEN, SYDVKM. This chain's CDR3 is CASSLDTSQRYEQYF. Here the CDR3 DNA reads TGTGCCAGCAGTTTAGACACTTCCCAAAGGTACGAGCAGTACTTC.

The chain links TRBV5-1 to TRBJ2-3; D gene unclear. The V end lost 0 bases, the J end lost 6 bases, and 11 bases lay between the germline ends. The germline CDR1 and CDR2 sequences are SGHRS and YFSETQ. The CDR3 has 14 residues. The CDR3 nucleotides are TGCGCCAGCAGCTTGGATCTCCAGAGTGATACGCAGTATTTT. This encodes CASSLDLQSDTQYF. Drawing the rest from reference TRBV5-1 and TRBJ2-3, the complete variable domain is KAGVTQTPRYLIKTRGQQVTLSCSPISGHRSVSWYQQTPGQGLQFLFEYFSETQRNKGNFPGRFSGRQFSNSRSEMNVSTLELGDSALYLCASSLDLQSDTQYFGPGTRLTVL.

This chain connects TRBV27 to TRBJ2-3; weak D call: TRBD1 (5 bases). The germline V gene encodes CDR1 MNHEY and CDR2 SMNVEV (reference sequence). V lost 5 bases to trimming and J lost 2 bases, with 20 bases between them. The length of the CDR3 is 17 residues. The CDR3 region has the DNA TGTGCCAGCAGTATCGATTCCGCGCAGGGATTCACAGATACGCAGTATTTT. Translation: CASSIDSAQGFTDTQYF.

CDR3 in DNA: TGTGCCAGCAGCACCGGGACTAGCGTATCCTACGAGCAGTACTTC. Translation: CASSTGTSVSYEQYF. This chain links TRBV7-9 with TRBJ2-7; TRBD2 matches at 10 bases. Trimming took 5 bases from V and 1 from J; bases not matched to a gene: 5. Germline CDR1 reads SEHNR; CDR2 reads FQNEAQ (reference sequence). The CDR3 consists of 15 residues.

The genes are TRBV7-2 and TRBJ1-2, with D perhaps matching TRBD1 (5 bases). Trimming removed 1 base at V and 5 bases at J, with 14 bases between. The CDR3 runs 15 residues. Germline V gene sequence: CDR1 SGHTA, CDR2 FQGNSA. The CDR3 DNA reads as TGTGCCAGCAGCTTAGGGGACGGACCTTTTTATGGCTACACCTTC. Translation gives CASSLGDGPFYGYTF.

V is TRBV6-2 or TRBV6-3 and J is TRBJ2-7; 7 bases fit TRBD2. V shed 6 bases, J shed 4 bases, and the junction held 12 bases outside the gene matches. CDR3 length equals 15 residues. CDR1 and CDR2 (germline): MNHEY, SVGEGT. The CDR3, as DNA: TGTGCCAGCAGATACCCCGAACAGCGGGAATACGAGCAGTACTTC. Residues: CASRYPEQREYEQYF.

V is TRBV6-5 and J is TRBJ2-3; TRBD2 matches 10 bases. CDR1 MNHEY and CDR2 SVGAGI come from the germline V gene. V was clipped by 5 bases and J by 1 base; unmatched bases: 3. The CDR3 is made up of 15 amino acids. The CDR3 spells CASSPGTSGTDTQYF. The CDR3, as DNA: TGTGCCAGCAGTCCCGGGACTAGCGGCACAGATACGCAGTATTTT.

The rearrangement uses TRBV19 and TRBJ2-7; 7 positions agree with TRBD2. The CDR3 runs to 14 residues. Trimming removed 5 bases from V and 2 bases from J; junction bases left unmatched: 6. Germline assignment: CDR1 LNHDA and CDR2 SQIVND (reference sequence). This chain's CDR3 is CASSGPGLAYEQYF. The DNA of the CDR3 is TGTGCCAGTAGTGGGCCCGGACTAGCCTACGAGCAGTACTTC.

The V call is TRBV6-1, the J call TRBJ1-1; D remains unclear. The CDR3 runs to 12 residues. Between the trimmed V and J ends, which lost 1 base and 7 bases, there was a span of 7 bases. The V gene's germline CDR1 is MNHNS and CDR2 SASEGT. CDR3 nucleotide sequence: TGTGCCAGCAGTGAAGGAATTCGTGAAGCTTTCTTT. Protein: CASSEGIREAFF.

The CDR3 loop reads CASSPQEGSRTNTEAFF. DNA of the CDR3: TGTGCCAGCAGCCCCCAGGAAGGGTCCCGGACGAACACTGAAGCTTTCTTT. The chain carries TRBV9 and TRBJ1-1; D gene uncertain. The germline gives CDR1 SGDLS, CDR2 YYNGEE. This CDR3 has 17 amino acids. The V end was cut by 4 bases, the J end by 1 base, with 20 bases between.

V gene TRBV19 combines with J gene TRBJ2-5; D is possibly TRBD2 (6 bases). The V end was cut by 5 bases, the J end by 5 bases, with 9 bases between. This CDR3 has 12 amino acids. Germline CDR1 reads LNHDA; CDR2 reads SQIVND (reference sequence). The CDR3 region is CASSAGRETQYF. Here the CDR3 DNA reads TGTGCCAGTAGTGCAGGGAGGGAGACCCAGTACTTC.

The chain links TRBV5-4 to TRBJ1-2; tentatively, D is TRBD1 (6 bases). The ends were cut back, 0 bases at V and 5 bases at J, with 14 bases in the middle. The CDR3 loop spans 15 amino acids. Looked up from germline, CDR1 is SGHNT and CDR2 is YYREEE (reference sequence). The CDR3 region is CASSLAGVGAYGYTF. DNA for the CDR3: TGTGCCAGCAGCTTGGCAGGGGTGGGGGCGTATGGCTACACCTTC.

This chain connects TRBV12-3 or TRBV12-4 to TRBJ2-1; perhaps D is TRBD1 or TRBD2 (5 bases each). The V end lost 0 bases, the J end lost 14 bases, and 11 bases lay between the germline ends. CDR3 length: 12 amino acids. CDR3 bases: TGTGCCAGCAGTTTAGCCGGGACCTCGGAGTTCTTC. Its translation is CASSLAGTSEFF.

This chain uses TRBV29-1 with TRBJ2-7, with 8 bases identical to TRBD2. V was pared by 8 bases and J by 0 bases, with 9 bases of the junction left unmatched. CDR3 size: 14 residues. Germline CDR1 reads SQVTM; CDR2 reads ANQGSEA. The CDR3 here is CSIREGTSSYEQYF. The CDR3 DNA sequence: TGCAGCATCCGGGAGGGGACTAGCTCCTACGAGCAGTACTTC.

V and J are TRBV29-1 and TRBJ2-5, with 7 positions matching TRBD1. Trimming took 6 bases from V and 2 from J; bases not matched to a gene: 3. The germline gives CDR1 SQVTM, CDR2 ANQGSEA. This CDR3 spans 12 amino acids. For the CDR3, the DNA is TGCAGCGTGCAGACAGGGCAAGAGACCCAGTACTTC. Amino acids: CSVQTGQETQYF.

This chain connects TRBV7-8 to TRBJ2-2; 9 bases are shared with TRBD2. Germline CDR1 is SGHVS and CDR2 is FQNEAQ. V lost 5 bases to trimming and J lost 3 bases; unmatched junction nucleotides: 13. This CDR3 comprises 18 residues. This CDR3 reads CASSPRAGGPDYTGELFF. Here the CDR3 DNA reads TGTGCCAGCAGCCCACGGGCGGGAGGGCCGGATTACACCGGGGAGCTGTTTTTT.

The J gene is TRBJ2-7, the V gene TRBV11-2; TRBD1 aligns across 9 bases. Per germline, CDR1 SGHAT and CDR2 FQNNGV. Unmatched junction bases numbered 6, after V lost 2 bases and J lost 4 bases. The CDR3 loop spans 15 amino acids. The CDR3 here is CASSLSPDRGYEQYF. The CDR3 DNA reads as TGTGCCAGCAGCTTATCCCCGGACAGGGGTTACGAGCAGTACTTC.

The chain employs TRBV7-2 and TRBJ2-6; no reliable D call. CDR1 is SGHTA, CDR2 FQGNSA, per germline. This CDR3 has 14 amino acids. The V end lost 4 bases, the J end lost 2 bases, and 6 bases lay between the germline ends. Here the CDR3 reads CASSSSAGANVLTF. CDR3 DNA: TGTGCCAGCAGCTCTTCCGCTGGGGCCAACGTCCTGACTTTC.

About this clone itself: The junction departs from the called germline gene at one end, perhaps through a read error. The CDR3 here is CASSAGGRRNTGKLFF. The DNA for the CDR3 is TGTGCCAGCAGCGCGGGGGGAAGACGGAACACCGGGAAGCTGTTTTTT. The chain combines TRBV9 with TRBJ2-2, with TRBD2 matching 7 bases. This CDR3 spans 16 amino acids. Germline V lookup: CDR1 SGDLS, CDR2 YYNGEE.

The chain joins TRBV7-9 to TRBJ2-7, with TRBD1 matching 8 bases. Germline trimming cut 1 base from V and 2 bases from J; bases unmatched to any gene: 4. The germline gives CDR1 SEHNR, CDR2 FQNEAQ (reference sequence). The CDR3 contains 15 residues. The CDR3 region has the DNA TGTGCCAGCAGCTTAGAGGGGACAGGACCCTACGAGCAGTACTTC. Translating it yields CASSLEGTGPYEQYF.

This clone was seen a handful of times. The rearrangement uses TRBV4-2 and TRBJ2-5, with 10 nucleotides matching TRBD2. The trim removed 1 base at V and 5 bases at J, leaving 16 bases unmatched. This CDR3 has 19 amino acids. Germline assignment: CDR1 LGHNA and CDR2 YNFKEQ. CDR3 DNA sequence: TGTGCCAGCAGCCAAGCCACACTAGCGGGATTATCTGTGGGGGAGACCCAGTACTTC. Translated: CASSQATLAGLSVGETQYF.

Here the CDR3 DNA reads TGTGCCTGGAGTCGCCTCTGGGGAGAGACCCAGTACTTC. Translation gives CAWSRLWGETQYF. The rearrangement links TRBV30 to TRBJ2-5; no reliable D call. The V end was cut by 2 bases, the J end by 4 bases, with 11 bases between. There are 13 residues in the CDR3. The V gene's germline CDR1 is GTSNPN and CDR2 SVGIG (reference sequence). The variable domain in full, with the rest retrieved from reference TRBV30 and TRBJ2-5, is SQTIHQWPATLVQPVGSPLSLECTVEGTSNPNLYWYRQAAGRGLQLLFYSVGIGQISSEVPQNLSASRPQDRQFILSSKKLLLSDSGFYLCAWSRLWGETQYFGPGTRLLVL.